The present T cell receptor (beta chain) was sequenced within a study of pediatric ulcerative colitis. Assay: immunoSEQ multiplex PCR; the TCRdb copy retains only in-frame clones and omits some. The table lists 35,000 to 45,000 clones, 70% to 90% of them singletons. The CDR3 totals 15 residues. Germline V gene sequence: CDR1 GTSNPN, CDR2 SVGIG (reference sequence). The junction had 8 bases not matched to a gene; V was cut back by 0 bases and J by 8 bases. The receptor was isolated from a girl aged 10 to 17 with moderate ulcerative colitis. The sample consisted of blood. V is TRBV30 and J is TRBJ2-1; 9 positions match TRBD2. The CDR3: CAWSVRLAGDHEQFF. CDR3 DNA sequence: TGTGCCTGGAGTGTACGATTAGCGGGAGACCATGAGCAGTTCTTC.